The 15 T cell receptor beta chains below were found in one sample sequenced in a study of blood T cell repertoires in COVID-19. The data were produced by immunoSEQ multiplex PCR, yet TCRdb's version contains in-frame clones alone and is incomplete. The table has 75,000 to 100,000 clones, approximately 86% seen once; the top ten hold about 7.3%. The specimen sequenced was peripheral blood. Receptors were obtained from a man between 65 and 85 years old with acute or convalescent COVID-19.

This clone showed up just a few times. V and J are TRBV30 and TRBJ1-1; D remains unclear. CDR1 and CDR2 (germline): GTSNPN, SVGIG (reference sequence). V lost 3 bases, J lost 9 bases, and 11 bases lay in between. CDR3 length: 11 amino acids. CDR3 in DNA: TGTGCCTGGAGCCTAAACAGTCAAGCTTTCTTT. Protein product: CAWSLNSQAFF.

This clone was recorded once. CDR3 DNA sequence: TGTGCCAGCTCGCGCACAGGGGAGGCTGAAGCTTTCTTT. Amino acids: CASSRTGEAEAFF. The gene calls are TRBV18 and TRBJ1-1; 7 bases map to TRBD1. The germline CDR1 and CDR2 sequences are KGHSH and LQKENI. The V gene end was trimmed by 6 bases and the J gene end by 6 bases; junction bases not matched to a gene: 7. The CDR3 covers 13 residues.

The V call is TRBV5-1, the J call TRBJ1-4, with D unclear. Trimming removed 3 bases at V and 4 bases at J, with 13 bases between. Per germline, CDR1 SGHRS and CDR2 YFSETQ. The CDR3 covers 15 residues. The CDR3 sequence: CASSSSGGDNEKLFF. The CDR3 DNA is TGCGCCAGCAGCTCCTCGGGCGGGGATAATGAAAAACTGTTTTTT.

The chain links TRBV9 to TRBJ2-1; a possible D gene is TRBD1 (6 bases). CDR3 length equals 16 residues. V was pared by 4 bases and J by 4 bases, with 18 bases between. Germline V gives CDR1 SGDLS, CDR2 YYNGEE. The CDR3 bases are TGTGCCAGCAGCAAAACCACAGGGAGAATATACAATGAGCAGTTCTTC. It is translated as CASSKTTGRIYNEQFF.

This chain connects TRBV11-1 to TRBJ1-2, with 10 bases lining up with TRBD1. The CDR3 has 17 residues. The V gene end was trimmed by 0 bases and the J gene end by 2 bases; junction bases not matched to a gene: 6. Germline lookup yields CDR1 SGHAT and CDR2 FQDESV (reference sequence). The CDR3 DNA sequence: TGTGCCAGCAGCTTAGCAAGACAGGGGGCGACGAACTATGGCTACACCTTC. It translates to CASSLARQGATNYGYTF.

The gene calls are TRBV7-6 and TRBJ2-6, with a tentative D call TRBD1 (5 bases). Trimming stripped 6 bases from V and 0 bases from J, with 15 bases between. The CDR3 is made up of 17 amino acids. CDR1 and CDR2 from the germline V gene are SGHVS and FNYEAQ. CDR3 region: CASSPTAGSSGANVLTF. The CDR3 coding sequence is TGTGCCAGCAGTCCCACGGCAGGGTCCTCTGGGGCCAACGTCCTGACTTTC.

The chain's CDR3 is CASTKGKGLDTGELFF. The CDR3 DNA is TGTGCCAGCACCAAAGGAAAAGGTCTAGACACCGGGGAGCTGTTTTTT. The genes are TRBV2 and TRBJ2-2; D gene ambiguous. This CDR3 has 16 amino acids. Germline V gene data show CDR1 as SNHLY and CDR2 as FYNNEI. The V gene lost 7 bases and the J gene lost 3 bases, with 18 bases spanning the gap.

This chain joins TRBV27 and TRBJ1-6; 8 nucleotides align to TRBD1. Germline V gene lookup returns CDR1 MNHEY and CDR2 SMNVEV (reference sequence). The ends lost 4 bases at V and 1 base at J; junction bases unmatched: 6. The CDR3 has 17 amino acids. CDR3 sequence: CASSSRQGTSYNSPLHF. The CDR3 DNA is TGTGCCAGCAGTTCCCGACAGGGGACATCCTATAATTCACCCCTCCACTTT.

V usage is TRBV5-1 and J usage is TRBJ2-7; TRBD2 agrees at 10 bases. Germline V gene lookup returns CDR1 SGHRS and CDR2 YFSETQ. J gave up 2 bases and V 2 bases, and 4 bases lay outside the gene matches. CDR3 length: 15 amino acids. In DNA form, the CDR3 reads TGCGCCAGCAGCTTACTAGCGGGGCCAACCTACGAGCAGTACTTC. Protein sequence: CASSLLAGPTYEQYF.

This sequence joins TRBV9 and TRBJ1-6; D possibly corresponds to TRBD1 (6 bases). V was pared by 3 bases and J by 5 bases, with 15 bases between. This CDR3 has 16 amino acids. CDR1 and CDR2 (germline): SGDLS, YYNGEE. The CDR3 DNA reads TGTGCCAGCAGCGCCAATCCGACAGGCGATAATTCACCCCTCCACTTT. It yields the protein CASSANPTGDNSPLHF.

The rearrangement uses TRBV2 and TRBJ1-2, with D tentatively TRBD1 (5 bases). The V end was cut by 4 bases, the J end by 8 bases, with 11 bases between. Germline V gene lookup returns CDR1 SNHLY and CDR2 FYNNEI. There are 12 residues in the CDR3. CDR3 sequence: CASSVQGRGYTF. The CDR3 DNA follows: TGTGCCAGCAGTGTCCAGGGTCGGGGCTACACCTTC.

As DNA, the CDR3 is TGTGCCACAACACAGGGGGACACTGAAGCTTTCTTT. Its translation is CATTQGDTEAFF. The chain links TRBV10-3 to TRBJ1-1; 8 bases agree with TRBD1. CDR1 and CDR2 from the germline V gene are ENHRY and SYGVKD. The CDR3 covers 12 residues. The V segment lost 10 bases and the J segment 3 bases; nucleotides outside the gene matches: 4.

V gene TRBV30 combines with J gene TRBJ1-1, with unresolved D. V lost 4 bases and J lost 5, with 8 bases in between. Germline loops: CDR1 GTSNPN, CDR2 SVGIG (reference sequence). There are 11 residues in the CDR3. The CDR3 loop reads CAWTGETEAFF. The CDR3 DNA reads TGTGCCTGGACCGGGGAGACTGAAGCTTTCTTT.

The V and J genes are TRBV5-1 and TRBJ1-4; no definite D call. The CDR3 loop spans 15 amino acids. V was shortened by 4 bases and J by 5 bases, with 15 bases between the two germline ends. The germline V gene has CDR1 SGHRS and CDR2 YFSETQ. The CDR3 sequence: CASSVQQSPNEKLFF. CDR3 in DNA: TGCGCCAGCAGCGTCCAACAGTCCCCGAATGAAAAACTGTTTTTT.

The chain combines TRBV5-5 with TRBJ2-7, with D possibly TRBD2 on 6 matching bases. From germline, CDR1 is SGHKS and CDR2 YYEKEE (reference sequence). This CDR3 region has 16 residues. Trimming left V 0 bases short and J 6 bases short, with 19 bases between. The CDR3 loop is CASSLAGGALFIEQYF. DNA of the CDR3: TGTGCCAGCAGCTTGGCCGGCGGGGCCCTGTTCATCGAGCAGTACTTC.